The sequence of this T cell receptor (beta chain) was determined in a study of T cell responses to AZD1222 COVID-19 vaccine. This clone was seen more than once but under ten times. Germline V gene data show CDR1 as MDHEN and CDR2 as SYDVKM. Unmatched junction bases numbered 4, after V lost 3 bases and J lost 0 bases. The CDR3 runs to 15 residues. Assay used: immunoSEQ multiplex PCR; TCRdb lists only in-frame clones, some missing. Of about 270,000 clones in the sample, approximately 94% were seen once. The TCR comes from an adult who received the AZD1222 COVID-19 vaccine. This chain links TRBV28 with TRBJ2-7; 8 positions agree with TRBD2. The specimen comprised peripheral blood, sampled 28 days after the second AZD1222 dose. The CDR3, as DNA: TGTGCCAGCAGTTTCGGGAGGGCCTTCTCCTACGAGCAGTACTTC. Translated: CASSFGRAFSYEQYF.